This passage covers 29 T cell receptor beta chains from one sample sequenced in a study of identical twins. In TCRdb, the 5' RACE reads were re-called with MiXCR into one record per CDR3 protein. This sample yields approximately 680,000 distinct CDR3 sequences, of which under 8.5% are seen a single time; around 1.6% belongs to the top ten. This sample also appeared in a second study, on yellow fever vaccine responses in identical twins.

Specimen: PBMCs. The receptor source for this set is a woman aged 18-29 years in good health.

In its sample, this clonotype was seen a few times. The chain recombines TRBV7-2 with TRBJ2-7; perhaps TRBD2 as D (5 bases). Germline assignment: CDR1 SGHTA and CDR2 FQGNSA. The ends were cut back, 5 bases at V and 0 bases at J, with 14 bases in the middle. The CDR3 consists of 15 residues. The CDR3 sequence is CASSPTGSPSYEQYV. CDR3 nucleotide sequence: TGTGCCAGCAGCCCCACGGGGTCACCCTCCTACGAGCAGTACGTC.

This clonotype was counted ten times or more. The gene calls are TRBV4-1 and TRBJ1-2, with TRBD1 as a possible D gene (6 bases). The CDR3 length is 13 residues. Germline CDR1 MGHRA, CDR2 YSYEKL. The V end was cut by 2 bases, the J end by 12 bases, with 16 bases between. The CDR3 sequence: CASSQLTGPVHTF. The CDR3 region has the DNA TGCGCCAGCAGCCAACTTACAGGGCCAGTCCACACCTTC.

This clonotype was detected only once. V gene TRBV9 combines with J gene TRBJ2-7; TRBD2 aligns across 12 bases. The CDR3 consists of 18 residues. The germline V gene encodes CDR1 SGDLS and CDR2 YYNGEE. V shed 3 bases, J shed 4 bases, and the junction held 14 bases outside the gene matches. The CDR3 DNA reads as TGTGCCAGCAGCGGGGGGACTAGCGGGCCCTTAACTCCTTACGAGCAGTACTTC. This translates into CASSGGTSGPLTPYEQYF.

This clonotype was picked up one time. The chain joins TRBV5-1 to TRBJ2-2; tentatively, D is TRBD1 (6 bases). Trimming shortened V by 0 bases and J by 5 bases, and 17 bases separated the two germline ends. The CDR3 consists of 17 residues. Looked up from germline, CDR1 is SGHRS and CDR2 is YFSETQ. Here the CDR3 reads CASSLVSATGVTGELFF. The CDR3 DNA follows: TGCGCCAGCAGCTTGGTTTCTGCGACAGGCGTGACCGGGGAGCTGTTTTTT.

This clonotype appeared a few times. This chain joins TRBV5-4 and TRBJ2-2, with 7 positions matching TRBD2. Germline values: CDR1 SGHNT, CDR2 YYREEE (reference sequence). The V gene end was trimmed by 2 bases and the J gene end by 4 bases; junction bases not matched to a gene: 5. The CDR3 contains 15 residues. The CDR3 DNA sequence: TGTGCCAGCAGCTTTACTAGCGTAACCACCGGGGAGCTGTTTTTT. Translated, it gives CASSFTSVTTGELFF.

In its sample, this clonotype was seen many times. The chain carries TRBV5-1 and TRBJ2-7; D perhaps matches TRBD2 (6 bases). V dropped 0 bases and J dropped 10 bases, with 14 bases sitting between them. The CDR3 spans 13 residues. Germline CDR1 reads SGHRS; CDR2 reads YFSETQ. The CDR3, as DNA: TGCGCCAGCAGCTTGGATGTGTCGGGACTTCAGTACGTC. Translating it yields CASSLDVSGLQYV.

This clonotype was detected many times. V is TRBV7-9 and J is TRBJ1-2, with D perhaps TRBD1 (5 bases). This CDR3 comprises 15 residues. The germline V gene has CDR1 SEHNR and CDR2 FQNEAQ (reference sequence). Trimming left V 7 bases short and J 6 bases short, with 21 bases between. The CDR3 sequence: CASTNRGDQDDGYTF. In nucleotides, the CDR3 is TGTGCCAGCACCAACCGAGGGGACCAAGACGATGGCTACACCTTC. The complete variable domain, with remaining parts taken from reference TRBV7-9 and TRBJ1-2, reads DTGVSQNPRHKITKRGQNVTFRCDPISEHNRLYWYRQTLGQGPEFLTYFQNEAQLEKSRLLSDRFSAERPKGSFSTLEIQRTEQGDSAMYLCASTNRGDQDDGYTFGSGTRLTVV.

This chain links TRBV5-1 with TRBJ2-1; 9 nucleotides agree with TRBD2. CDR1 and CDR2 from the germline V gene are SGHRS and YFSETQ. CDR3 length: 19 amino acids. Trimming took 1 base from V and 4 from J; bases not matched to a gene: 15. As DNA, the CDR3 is TGCGCCAGCAGCTTGCCCCAGGCTAGCGGGATTGAGTTGTACAATGAGCAGTTCTTC. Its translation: CASSLPQASGIELYNEQFF.

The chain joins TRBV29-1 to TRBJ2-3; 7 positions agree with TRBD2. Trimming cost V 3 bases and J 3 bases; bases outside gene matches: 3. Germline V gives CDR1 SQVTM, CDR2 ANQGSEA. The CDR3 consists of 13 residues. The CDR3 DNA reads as TGCAGCGTTGAGGGCGGGAGTACAGATACGCAGTATTTT. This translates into CSVEGGSTDTQYF.

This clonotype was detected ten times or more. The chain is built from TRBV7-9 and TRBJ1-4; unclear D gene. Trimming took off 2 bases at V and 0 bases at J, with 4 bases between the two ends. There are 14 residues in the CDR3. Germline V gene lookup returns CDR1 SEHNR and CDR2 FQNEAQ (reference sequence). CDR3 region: CASSLPPTNEKLFF. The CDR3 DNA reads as TGTGCCAGCAGCTTACCGCCAACTAATGAAAAACTGTTTTTT.

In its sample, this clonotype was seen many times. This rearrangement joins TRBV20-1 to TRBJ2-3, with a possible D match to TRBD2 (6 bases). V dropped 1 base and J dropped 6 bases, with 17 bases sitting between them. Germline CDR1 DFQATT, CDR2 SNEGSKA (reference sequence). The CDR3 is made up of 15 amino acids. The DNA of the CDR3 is TGCAGTGCTAGAGGGTACAGCCTTGGGGGGGATACGCAGTATTTT. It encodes CSARGYSLGGDTQYF.

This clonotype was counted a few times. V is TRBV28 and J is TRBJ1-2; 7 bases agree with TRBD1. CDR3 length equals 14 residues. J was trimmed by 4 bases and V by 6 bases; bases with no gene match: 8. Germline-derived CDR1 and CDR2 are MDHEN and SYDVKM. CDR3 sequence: CASRSPGTAYGYTF. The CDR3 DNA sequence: TGTGCCAGCAGATCCCCCGGGACAGCCTATGGCTACACCTTC.

Written as DNA, the CDR3 is TGTGCCAGCAGCTTAGCTCGTATGGAGACCCAGTACTTC. Its protein product is CASSLARMETQYF. The chain couples TRBV7-6 to TRBJ2-5; D remains unclear. Germline values: CDR1 SGHVS, CDR2 FNYEAQ. The CDR3 runs to 13 residues. V was pared by 0 bases and J by 5 bases, with 7 bases between.

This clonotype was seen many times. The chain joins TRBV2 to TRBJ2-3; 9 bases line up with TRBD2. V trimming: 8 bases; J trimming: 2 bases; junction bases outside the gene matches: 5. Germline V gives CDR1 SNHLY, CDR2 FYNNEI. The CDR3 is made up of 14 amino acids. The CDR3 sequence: CASQGLAATDTQYF. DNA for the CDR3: TGTGCCAGCCAGGGACTAGCAGCCACAGATACGCAGTATTTT.

The CDR3 protein is CASSPQTSGGTDTQYF. DNA for the CDR3: TGTGCCAGCAGCCCTCAGACTAGCGGGGGCACAGATACGCAGTATTTT. V and J are TRBV12-3 or TRBV12-4 and TRBJ2-3; TRBD2 matches 11 bases. The V gene end was trimmed by 6 bases and the J gene end by 1 base; junction bases not matched to a gene: 6. This CDR3 is 16 amino acids long.

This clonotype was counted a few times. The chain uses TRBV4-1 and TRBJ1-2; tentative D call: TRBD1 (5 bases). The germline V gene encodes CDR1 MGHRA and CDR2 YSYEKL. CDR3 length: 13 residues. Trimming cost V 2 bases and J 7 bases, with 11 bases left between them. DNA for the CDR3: TGCGCCAGCAGCCAACCACTCGGGGGTGGCTACACCTTC. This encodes CASSQPLGGGYTF.

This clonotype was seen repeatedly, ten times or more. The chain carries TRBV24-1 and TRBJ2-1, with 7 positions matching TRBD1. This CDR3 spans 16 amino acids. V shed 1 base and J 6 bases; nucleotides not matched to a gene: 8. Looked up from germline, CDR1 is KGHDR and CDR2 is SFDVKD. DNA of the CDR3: TGTGCCACCAGTGATTTAGAGGGGACAGCCTTCAATGAGCAGTTCTTC. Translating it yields CATSDLEGTAFNEQFF.

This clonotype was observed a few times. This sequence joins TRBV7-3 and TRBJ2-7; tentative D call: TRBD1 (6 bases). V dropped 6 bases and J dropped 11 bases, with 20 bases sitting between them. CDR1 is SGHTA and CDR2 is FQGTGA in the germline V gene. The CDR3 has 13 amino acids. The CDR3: CASSPGVGTSKYF. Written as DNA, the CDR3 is TGTGCCAGCAGTCCAGGGGTGGGGACATCGAAGTACTTC.

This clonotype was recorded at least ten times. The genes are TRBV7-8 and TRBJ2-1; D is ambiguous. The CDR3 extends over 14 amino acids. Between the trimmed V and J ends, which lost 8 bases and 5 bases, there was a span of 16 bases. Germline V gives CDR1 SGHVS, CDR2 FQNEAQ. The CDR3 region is CASSWASKNNEQFF. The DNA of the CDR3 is TGTGCCAGCTCCTGGGCTTCGAAGAACAATGAGCAGTTCTTC.

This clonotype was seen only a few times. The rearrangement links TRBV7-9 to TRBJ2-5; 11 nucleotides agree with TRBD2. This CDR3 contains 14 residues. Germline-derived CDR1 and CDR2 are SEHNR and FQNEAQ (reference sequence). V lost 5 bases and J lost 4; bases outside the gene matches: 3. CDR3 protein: CASSGGTSGETQYF. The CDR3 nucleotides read TGTGCCAGCAGCGGCGGGACTAGCGGAGAGACCCAGTACTTC.

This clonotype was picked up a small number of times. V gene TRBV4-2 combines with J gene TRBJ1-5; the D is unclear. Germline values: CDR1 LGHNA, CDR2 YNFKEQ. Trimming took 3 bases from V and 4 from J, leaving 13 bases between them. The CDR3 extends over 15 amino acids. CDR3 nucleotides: TGTGCCAGCAGCCAGTCTAGGCATAAGAATCAGCCCCAGCATTTT. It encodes CASSQSRHKNQPQHF.

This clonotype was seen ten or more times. The CDR3 spells CASSPPNRQNTEAFF. Written as DNA, the CDR3 is TGTGCCAGCTCACCACCCAACAGGCAGAACACTGAAGCTTTCTTT. This chain connects TRBV18 to TRBJ1-1; possibly TRBD1 for D (5 bases). The CDR3 contains 15 residues. The ends were cut back, 0 bases at V and 1 base at J, with 9 bases in the middle. Germline CDR1 and CDR2: KGHSH and LQKENI.

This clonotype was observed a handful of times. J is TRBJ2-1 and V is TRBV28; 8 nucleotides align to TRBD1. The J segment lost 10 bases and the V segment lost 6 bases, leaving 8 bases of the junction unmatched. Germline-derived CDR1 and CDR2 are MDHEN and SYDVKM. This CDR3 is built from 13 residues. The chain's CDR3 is CASRKGQVYEQFF. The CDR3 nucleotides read TGTGCCAGCAGGAAGGGACAGGTCTACGAGCAGTTCTTC.

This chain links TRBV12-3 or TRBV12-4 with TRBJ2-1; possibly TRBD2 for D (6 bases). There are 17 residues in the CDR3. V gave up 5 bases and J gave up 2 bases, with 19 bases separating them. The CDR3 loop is CASSPFRREDTYNEQFF. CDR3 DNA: TGTGCCAGCAGTCCATTCAGGAGGGAGGATACCTACAATGAGCAGTTCTTC.

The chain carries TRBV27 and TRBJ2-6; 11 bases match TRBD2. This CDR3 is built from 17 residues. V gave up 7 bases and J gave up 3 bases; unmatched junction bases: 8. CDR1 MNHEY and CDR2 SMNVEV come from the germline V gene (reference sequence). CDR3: CASTGLAGGFGANVLTF. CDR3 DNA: TGTGCCAGCACTGGACTAGCGGGTGGGTTTGGGGCCAACGTCCTGACTTTC.

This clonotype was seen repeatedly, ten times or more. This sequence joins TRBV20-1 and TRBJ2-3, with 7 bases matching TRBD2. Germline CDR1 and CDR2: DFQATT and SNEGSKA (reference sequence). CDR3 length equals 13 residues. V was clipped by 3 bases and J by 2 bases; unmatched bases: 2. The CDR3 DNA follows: TGCAGTGCTAGCGGGGGGAACACAGATACGCAGTATTTT. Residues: CSASGGNTDTQYF.

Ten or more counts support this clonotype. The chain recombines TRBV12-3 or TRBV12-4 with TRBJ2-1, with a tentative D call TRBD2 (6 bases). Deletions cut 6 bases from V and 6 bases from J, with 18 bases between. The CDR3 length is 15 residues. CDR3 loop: CASSTSGLHPNEQFF. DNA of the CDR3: TGTGCCAGCAGCACCTCGGGACTCCACCCCAATGAGCAGTTCTTC.

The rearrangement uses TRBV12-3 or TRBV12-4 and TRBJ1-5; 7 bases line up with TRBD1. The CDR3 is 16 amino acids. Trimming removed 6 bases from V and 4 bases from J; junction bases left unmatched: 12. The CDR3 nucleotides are TGTGCCAGCAGCAGGACAGGCCTAGGTGTTAATCAGCCCCAGCATTTT. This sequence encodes CASSRTGLGVNQPQHF.

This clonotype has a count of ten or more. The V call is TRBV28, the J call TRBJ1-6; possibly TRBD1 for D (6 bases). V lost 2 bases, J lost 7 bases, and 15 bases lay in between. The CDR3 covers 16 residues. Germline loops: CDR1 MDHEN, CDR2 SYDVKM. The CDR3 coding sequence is TGTGCCAGCAGTTTAGCCATCAGGGGACTCAATTCACCCCTCCACTTT. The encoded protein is CASSLAIRGLNSPLHF. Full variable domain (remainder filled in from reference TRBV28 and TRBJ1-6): DVKVTQSSRYLVKRTGEKVFLECVQDMDHENMFWYRQDPGLGLRLIYFSYDVKMKEKGDIPEGYSVSREKKERFSLILESASTNQTSMYLCASSLAIRGLNSPLHFGNGTRLTVT.